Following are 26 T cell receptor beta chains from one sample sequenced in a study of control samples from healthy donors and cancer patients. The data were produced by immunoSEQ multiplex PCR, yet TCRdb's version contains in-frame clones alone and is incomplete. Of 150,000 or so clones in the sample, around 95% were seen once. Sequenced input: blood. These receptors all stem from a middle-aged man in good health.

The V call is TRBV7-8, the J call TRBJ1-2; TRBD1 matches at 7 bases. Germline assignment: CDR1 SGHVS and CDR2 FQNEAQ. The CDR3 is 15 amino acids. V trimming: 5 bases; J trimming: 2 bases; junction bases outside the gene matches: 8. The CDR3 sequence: CASSAQGVANYGYTF. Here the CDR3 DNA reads TGTGCCAGCAGCGCCCAGGGGGTCGCCAACTATGGCTACACCTTC.

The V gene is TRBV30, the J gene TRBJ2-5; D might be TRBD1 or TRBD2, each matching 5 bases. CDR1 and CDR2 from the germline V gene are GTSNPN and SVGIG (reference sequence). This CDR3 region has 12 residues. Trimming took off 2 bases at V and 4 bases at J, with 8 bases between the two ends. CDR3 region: CAWSWGRETQYF. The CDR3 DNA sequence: TGTGCCTGGAGTTGGGGACGAGAGACCCAGTACTTC. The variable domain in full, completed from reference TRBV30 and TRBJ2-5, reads SQTIHQWPATLVQPVGSPLSLECTVEGTSNPNLYWYRQAAGRGLQLLFYSVGIGQISSEVPQNLSASRPQDRQFILSSKKLLLSDSGFYLCAWSWGRETQYFGPGTRLLVL.

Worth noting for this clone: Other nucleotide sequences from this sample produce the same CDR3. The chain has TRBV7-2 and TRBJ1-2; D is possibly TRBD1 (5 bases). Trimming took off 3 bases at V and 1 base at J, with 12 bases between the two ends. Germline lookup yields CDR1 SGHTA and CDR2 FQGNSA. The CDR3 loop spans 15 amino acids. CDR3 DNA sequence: TGTGCCAGCAGCTTCGGGTCGGGGGTTAACTATGGCTACACCTTC. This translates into CASSFGSGVNYGYTF.

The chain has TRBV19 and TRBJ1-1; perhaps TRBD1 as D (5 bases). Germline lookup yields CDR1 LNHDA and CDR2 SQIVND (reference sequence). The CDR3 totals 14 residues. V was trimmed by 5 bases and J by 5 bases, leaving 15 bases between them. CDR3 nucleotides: TGTGCCAGTAGTCCCCGGGTAGAGGGGACTGAAGCTTTCTTT. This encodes CASSPRVEGTEAFF.

The CDR3 here is CASSYVGARTEAFF. As DNA, the CDR3 is TGTGCCAGCAGCTATGTAGGGGCGAGGACTGAAGCTTTCTTT. The J gene is TRBJ1-1, the V gene TRBV7-9; possible D gene TRBD1, 5 bases. Trimming cost V 4 bases and J 5 bases, with 14 bases left between them. CDR1 and CDR2 (germline): SEHNR, FQNEAQ (reference sequence). This CDR3 is built from 14 residues.

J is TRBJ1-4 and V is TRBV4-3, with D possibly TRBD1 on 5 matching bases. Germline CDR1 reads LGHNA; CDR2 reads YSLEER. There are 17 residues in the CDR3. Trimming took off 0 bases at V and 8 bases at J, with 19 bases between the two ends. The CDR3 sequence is CASSQDPSGRGYEKLFF. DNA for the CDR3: TGCGCCAGCAGCCAAGATCCAAGTGGAAGGGGTTACGAAAAACTGTTTTTT.

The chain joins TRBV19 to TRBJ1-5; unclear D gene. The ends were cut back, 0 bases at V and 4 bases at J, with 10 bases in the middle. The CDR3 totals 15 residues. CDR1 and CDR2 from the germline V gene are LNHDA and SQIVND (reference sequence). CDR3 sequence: CASSIDRGRNQPQHF. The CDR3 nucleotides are TGTGCCAGTAGTATAGATCGGGGTAGGAATCAGCCCCAGCATTTT.

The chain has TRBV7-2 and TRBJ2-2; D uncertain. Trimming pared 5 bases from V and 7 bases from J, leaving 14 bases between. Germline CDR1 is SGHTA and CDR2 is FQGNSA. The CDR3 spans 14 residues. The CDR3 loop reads CASSPVQVFGELFF. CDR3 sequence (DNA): TGTGCCAGCAGCCCTGTCCAGGTCTTCGGGGAGCTGTTTTTT. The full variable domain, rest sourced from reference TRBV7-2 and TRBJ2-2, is GAGVSQSPSNKVTEKGKDVELRCDPISGHTALYWYRQSLGQGLEFLIYFQGNSAPDKSGLPSDRFSAERTGGSVSTLTIQRTQQEDSAVYLCASSPVQVFGELFFGEGSRLTVL.

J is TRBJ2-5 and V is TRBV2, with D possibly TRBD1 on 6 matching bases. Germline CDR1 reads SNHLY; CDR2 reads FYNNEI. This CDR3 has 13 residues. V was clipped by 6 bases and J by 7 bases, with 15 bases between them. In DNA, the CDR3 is TGTGCCAGCAGGGGCGACCTAGGGGGGACCCAGTACTTC. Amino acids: CASRGDLGGTQYF. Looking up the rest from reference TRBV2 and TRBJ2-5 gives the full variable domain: EPEVTQTPSHQVTQMGQEVILRCVPISNHLYFYWYRQILGQKVEFLVSFYNNEISEKSEIFDDQFSVERPDGSNFTLKIRSTKLEDSAMYFCASRGDLGGTQYFGPGTRLLVL.

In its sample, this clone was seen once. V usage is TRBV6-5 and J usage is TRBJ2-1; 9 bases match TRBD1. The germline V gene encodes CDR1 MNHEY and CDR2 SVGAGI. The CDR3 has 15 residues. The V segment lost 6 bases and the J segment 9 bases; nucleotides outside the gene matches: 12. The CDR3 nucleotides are TGTGCCAGCAGACCACCGGGACAGGGTTATACTGAGCAGTTCTTC. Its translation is CASRPPGQGYTEQFF.

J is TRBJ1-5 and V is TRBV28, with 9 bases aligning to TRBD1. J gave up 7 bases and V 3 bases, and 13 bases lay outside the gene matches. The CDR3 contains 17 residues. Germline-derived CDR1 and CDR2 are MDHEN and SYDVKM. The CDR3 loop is CASSFLLGQGIEQPQHF. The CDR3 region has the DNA TGTGCCAGCAGTTTTCTGTTGGGACAGGGAATCGAACAGCCCCAGCATTTT.

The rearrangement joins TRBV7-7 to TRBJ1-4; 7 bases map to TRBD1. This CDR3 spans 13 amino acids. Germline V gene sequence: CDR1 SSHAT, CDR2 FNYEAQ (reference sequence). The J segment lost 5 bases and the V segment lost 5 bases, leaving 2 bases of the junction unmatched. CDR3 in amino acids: CASSRDRNEKLFF. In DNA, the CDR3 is TGTGCCAGCAGCCGGGACAGAAATGAAAAACTGTTTTTT.

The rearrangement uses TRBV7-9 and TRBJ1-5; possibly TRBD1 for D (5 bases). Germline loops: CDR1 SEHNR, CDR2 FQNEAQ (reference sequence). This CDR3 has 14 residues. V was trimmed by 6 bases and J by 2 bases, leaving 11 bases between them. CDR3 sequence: CASSQGDGNQPQHF. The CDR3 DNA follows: TGTGCCAGCAGTCAAGGGGACGGCAATCAGCCCCAGCATTTT.

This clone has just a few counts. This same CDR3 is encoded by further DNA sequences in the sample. The CDR3 nucleotides are TGTGCCAGCAGCTTACCTGGGGGGGCGGGTTCCTACGAGCAGTACTTC. This codes for CASSLPGGAGSYEQYF. The V gene is TRBV7-2, the J gene TRBJ2-7; tentative D call: TRBD2 (7 bases). Germline values: CDR1 SGHTA, CDR2 FQGNSA. The V and J ends lost 2 bases and 1 base respectively, with 15 bases between them. The CDR3 loop spans 16 amino acids.

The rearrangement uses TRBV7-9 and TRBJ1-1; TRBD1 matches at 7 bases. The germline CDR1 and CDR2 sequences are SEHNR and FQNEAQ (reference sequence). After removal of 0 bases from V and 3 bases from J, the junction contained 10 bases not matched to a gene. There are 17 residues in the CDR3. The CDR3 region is CASSLARVDRSDTEAFF. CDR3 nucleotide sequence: TGTGCCAGCAGCTTAGCTCGCGTGGACAGGTCGGACACTGAAGCTTTCTTT.

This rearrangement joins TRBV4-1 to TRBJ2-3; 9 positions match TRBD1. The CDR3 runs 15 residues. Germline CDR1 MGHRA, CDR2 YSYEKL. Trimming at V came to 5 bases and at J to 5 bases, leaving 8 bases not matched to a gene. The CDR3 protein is CASSKGGTGRDTQYF. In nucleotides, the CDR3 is TGCGCCAGCAGCAAGGGAGGGACAGGGCGAGATACGCAGTATTTT.

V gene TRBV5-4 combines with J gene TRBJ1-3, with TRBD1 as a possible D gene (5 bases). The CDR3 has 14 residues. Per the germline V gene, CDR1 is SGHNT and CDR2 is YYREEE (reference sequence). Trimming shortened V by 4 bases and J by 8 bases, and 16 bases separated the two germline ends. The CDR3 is CASSADNRGDTIYF. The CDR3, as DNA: TGTGCCAGCAGCGCCGACAATAGGGGTGACACCATATATTTT.

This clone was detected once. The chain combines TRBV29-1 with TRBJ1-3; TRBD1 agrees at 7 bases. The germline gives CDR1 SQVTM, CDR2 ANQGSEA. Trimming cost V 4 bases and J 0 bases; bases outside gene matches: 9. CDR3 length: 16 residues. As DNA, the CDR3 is TGCAGCGTTGTGGGAAGGACAGGCTTCTCTGGAAACACCATATATTTT. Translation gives CSVVGRTGFSGNTIYF. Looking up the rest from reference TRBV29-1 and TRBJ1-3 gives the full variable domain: SAVISQKPSRDICQRGTSLTIQCQVDSQVTMMFWYRQQPGQSLTLIATANQGSEATYESGFVIDKFPISRPNLTFSTLTVSNMSPEDSSIYLCSVVGRTGFSGNTIYFGEGSWLTVV.

CDR3 loop: CASSNGQGLVGELFF. CDR3 nucleotides: TGTGCCAGCAGTAACGGACAGGGGCTGGTCGGGGAGCTGTTTTTT. The chain joins TRBV7-7 to TRBJ2-2; TRBD1 aligns across 9 bases. CDR1 is SSHAT, CDR2 FNYEAQ, per germline (reference sequence). The V and J ends lost 6 bases and 7 bases, in that order; junction bases with no gene match: 9. The CDR3 runs to 15 residues. The whole variable domain, remainder taken from reference TRBV7-7 and TRBJ2-2, is GAGVSQSPRYKVTKRGQDVTLRCDPISSHATLYWYQQALGQGPEFLTYFNYEAQPDKSGLPSDRFSAERPEGSISTLTIQRTEQRDSAMYRCASSNGQGLVGELFFGEGSRLTVL.

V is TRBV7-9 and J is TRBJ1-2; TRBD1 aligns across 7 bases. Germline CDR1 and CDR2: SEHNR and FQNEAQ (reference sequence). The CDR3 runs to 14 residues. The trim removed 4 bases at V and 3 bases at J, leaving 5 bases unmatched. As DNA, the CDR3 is TGTGCCAGCAGCTATGGGACAGCGGACTATGGCTACACCTTC. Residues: CASSYGTADYGYTF.

The CDR3 loop reads CASSGALGELFF. CDR3 DNA sequence: TGTGCCAGCAGTGGGGCTCTAGGGGAGCTGTTTTTT. This sequence joins TRBV6-2 or TRBV6-3 and TRBJ2-2; a weak D match, TRBD1 (5 bases). The CDR3 runs to 12 residues. V was trimmed by 5 bases and J by 8 bases, leaving 9 bases between them. In germline, CDR1 is MNHEY, CDR2 SVGEGT.

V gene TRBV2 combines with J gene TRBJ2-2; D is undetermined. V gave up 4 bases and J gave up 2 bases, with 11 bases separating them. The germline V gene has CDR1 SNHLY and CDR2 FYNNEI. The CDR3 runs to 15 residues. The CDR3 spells CASSGKGKNTGELFF. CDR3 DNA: TGTGCCAGCAGTGGAAAAGGGAAAAACACCGGGGAGCTGTTTTTT.

CDR3 residues: CASRRTEGTGELFF. CDR3 DNA sequence: TGTGCCAGCAGACGCACAGAGGGGACCGGGGAGCTGTTTTTT. V gene TRBV2 combines with J gene TRBJ2-2, with D perhaps TRBD1 or TRBD2 (5 bases each). Looked up from germline, CDR1 is SNHLY and CDR2 is FYNNEI. This CDR3 has 14 amino acids. Trimming took 6 bases from V and 5 from J, leaving 13 bases between them.

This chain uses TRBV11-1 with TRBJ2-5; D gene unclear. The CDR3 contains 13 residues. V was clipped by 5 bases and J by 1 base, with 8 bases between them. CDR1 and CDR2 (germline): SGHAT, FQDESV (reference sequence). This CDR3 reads CASSRALQETQYF. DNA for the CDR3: TGTGCCAGCAGCCGCGCCCTCCAAGAGACCCAGTACTTC.

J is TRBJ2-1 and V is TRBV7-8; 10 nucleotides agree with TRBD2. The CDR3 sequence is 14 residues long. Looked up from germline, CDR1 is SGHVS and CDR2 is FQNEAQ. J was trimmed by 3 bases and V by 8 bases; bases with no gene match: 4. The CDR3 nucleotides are TGTGCCAGCGGTGGACTAGCGGACTACAATGAGCAGTTCTTC. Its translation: CASGGLADYNEQFF.

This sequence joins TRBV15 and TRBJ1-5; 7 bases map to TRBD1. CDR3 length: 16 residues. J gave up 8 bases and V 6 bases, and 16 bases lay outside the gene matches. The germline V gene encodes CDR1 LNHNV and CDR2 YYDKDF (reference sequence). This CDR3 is CATRSGGRTKQEPQHF. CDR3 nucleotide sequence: TGTGCCACCAGGTCAGGGGGACGAACCAAACAGGAGCCCCAGCATTTT.